This T cell receptor (beta chain) was sequenced for a study of cytomegalovirus exposure and HLA in healthy donors. Study results and caveats: In a later analysis, the majority of CMV-associated beta chains seemingly showed HLA restriction. What a later analysis showed was that several of the most significant clusters appeared linked to common viral pathogens. It was only CMV serostatus that was available as immune exposure information.

The study ran its PCR with 60 Vbeta and 13 Jbeta primers. Measured with immunoSEQ multiplex PCR; TCRdb has only the in-frame clones, and not every one. The data contain roughly 130,000 clones, just under 75% of them singletons. Regarding this clone: Its target is unknown.

This CDR3 is built from 15 residues. Germline V lookup: CDR1 SEHNR, CDR2 FQNEAQ (reference sequence). V lost 4 bases, J lost 0 bases, and 4 bases stayed unmatched. The sequence came from a man between 40 and 49 years old in good health and CMV-seropositive. Sample: PBMCs. The rearrangement links TRBV7-9 to TRBJ1-1, with 8 bases aligning to TRBD1. Written as DNA, the CDR3 is TGTGCCAGCAGCTCAGGGGGCAGGCTGAACACTGAAGCTTTCTTT. The encoded protein is CASSSGGRLNTEAFF. Full variable domain (missing parts from reference TRBV7-9 and TRBJ1-1): DTGVSQNPRHKITKRGQNVTFRCDPISEHNRLYWYRQTLGQGPEFLTYFQNEAQLEKSRLLSDRFSAERPKGSFSTLEIQRTEQGDSAMYLCASSSGGRLNTEAFFGQGTRLTVV.